This T cell receptor (beta chain) is from a study of metastatic and nonmetastatic thyroid tumors. Study-wide background: Across peripheral blood and tumor or nodule tissue samples taken from malignant and benign thyroid patients, the repertoires were compared with one another.

Study-wide results and caveats: Significantly higher TCR beta diversity was reportedly seen in malignant thyroid tumors than benign nodules, in blood and tumor.

CDR1 MNHEY and CDR2 SMNVEV come from the germline V gene (reference sequence). V shed 6 bases and J shed 8 bases, with 16 bases lying between them. The CDR3 is 13 residues long. As handled by the study authors: For papillary thyroid cancer, a distant-metastasis classifier was constructed from CDR3 differences observed across clinicopathological groups. TCRdb redid the clone calls on the PCR reads using MiXCR. The V and J calls and clone size come from TCRdb's table, not from the authors' own analysis. The sample comprises about 20,000 clones, around 34% of which are singletons, and 29% rests with the top ten. For this clone: Its antigen is unidentified.

No patient had received any treatment before thyroid surgery. The source is a female donor with papillary thyroid cancer or a benign thyroid nodule (not recorded which). Some clones in this sample may be carry-over from other donors' samples. The chain is built from TRBV27 and TRBJ1-2, with a possible D match to TRBD1 (6 bases). Source material: tumor tissue. This CDR3 reads CASRRSQGFGYTF. CDR3 nucleotide sequence: TGTGCCAGCAGACGGAGTCAGGGGTTCGGCTACACCTTC.